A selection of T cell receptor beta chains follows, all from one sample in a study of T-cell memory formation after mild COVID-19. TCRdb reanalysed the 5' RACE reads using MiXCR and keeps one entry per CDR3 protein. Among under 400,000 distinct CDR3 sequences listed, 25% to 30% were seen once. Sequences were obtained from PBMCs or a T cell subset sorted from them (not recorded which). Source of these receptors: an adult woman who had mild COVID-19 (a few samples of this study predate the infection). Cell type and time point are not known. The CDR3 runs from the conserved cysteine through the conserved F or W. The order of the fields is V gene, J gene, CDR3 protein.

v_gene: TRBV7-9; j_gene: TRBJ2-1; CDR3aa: CASSLEPLIGNEQFF
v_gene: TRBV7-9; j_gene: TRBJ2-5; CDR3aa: CASSMGTSGIETQYF
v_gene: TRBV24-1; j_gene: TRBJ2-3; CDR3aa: CATSDSLAGVTDTQYF
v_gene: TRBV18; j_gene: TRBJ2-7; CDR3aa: CASSPALAGASYEQYF
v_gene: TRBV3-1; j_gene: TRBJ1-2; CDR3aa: CASSTGGRNYGYTF
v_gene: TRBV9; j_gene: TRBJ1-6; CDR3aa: CASSHRQGANSPLHF
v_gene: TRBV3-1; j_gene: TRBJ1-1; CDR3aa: CASSQNVNTEAFF
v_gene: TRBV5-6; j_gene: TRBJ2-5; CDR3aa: CASSLALGIQETQYF
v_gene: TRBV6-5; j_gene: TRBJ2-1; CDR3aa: CASRKLAGVMNEQFF
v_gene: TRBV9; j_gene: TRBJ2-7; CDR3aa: CASSEGGVGEQYF
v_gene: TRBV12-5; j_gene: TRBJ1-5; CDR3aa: CASGFAYNQPQHF
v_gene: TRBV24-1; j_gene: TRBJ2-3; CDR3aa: CATSDPSAPDTQYF
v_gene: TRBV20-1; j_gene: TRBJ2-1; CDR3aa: CSAPDRNPHEQFF
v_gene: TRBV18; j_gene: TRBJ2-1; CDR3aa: CASSRNSGGTYNEQFF
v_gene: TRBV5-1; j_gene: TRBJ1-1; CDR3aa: CASSPRDRMNTEAFF
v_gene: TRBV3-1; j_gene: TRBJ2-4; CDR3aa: CASSQDLSGRGMFQYF
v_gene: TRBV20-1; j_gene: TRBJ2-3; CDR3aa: CSAATPDTQYF
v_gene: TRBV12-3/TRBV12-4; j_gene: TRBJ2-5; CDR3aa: CASSLDPQGTQYF
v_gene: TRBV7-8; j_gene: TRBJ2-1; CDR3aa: CASRGEGAGYNEQFF
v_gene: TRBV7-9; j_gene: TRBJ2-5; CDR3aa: CASSRALANRQETQYF
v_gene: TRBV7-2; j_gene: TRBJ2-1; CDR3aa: CASSLRIGRSGRGNEQFF
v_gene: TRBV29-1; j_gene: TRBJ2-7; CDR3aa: CSVLLAYEQYF
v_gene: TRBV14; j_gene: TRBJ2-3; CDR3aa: CASSPVGLGTDTQYF
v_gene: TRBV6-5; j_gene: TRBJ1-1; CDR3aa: CASRDRTNTEAFF
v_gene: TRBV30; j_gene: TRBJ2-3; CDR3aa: CAWSGTSGRDTQYF
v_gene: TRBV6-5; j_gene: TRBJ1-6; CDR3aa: CASSYTQGGGSPLHF
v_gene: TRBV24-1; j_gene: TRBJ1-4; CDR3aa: CATSDGRQGTNEKLFF
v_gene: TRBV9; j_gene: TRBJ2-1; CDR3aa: CASSVAKVGFNEQFF
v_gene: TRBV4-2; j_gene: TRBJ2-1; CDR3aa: CASSQGKVDEQFF
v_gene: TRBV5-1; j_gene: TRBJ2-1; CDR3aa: CASARTDEQFF
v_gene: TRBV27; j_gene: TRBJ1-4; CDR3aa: CASSKTTGVNEKLFF
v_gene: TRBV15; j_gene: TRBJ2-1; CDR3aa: CATSRGQGSGNEQFF
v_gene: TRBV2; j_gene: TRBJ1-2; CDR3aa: CASGEGYGYTF
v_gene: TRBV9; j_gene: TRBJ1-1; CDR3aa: CASSGGQGLGEAFF
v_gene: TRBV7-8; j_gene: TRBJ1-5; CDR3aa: CASSFRTDSYSQPQHF
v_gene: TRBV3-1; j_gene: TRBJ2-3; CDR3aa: CASSHPGLVDTDTQYF
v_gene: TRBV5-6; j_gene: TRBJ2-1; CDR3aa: CASSPDRNEQFF
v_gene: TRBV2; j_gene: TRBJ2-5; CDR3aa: CASSEGDLQETQYF
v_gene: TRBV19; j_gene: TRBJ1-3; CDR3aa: CASSMDGSGNTIYF
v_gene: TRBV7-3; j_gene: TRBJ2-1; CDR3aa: CASSHTGGPSNEQFF
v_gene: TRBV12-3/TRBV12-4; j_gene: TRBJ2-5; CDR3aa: CASSFEFQETQYF
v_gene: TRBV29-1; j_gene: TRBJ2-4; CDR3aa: CSVDSGAGNIQYF
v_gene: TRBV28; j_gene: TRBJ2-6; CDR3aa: CASSTRLAYRGANVLTF
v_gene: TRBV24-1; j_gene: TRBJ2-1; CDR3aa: CATSASGGYNEQFF
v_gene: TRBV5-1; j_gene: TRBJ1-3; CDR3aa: CASSLAPQGARGNTIYF
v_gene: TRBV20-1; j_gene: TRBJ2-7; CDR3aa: CSARSNPYEQYF
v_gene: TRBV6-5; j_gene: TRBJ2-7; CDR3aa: CASSYSAGTSGPYEQYF
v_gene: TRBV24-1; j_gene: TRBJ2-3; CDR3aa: CATRDDRGTDTQYF